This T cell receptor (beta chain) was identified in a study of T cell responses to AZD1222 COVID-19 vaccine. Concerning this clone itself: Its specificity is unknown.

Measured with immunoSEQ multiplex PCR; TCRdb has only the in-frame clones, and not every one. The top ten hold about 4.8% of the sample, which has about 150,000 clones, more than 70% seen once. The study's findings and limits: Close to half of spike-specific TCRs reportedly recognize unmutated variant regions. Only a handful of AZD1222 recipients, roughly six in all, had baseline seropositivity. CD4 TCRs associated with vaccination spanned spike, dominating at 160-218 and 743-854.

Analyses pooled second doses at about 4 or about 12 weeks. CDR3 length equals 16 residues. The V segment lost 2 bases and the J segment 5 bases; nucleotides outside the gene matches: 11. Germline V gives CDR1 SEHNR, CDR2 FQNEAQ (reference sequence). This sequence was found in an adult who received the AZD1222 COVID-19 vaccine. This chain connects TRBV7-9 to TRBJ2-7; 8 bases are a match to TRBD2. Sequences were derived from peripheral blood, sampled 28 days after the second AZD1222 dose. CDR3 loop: CASSLNSGLVSDEQYF. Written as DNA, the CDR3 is TGTGCCAGCAGCTTAAACTCGGGACTAGTATCCGACGAGCAGTACTTC.